This T cell receptor (beta chain) was identified in a study of blood T cell repertoires in COVID-19. Profiled with immunoSEQ multiplex PCR; TCRdb holds only in-frame clones, not every one. This table holds about 390,000 clones, 70% to 90% found once. V was trimmed by 10 bases and J by 8 bases, leaving 14 bases between them. Germline loops: CDR1 MDHEN, CDR2 SYDVKM. The CDR3 consists of 12 residues. This TCR was sampled from a woman aged 60-70 years with COVID-19, enrolled during active disease. Source material: peripheral blood. The V gene is TRBV28, the J gene TRBJ1-4; D gene ambiguous. The CDR3 region has the DNA TGTGCCACAGGAGGGCTAAGGGAAAAACTGTTTTTT. Translation: CATGGLREKLFF.